Detailed here is one T cell receptor beta chain. Trimming pared 1 base from V and 0 bases from J, leaving 12 bases between. The CDR3 loop spans 16 amino acids. Germline V gene sequence: CDR1 LNHDA, CDR2 SQIVND (reference sequence). The data derive from a study of T-cell memory formation after mild COVID-19. MiXCR was run by TCRdb on the 5' RACE reads, yielding one entry per CDR3 protein. Of around 250,000 distinct CDR3 sequences in the sample, about 17% were seen once. The chain uses TRBV19 and TRBJ1-1; D is possibly TRBD1 (5 bases). The sequenced sample consisted of PBMCs or a T cell subset sorted from them (not recorded which). This clonotype originated in a man aged 18 to 30 who had mild COVID-19 (a few samples of this study predate the infection). Cell type and time point are not known. In DNA form, the CDR3 reads TGTGCCAGTAGTATAGCCGGGACGGGATTGAACACTGAAGCTTTCTTT. Encoded protein: CASSIAGTGLNTEAFF.